The rows below give T cell receptor beta chains drawn from one sample of a study of tumor and adjacent non-tumor tissue in lung cancer. TCRdb reanalysed the multiplex PCR reads using MiXCR and keeps one entry per CDR3 protein. Of about 67,000 distinct CDR3 sequences listed, more than 75% are singletons. The sample consisted of distant non-tumor lung tissue. Receptors originate from a man in his fifties or sixties with non-small cell lung cancer. The CDR3 runs from the conserved cysteine through the conserved F or W. The D gene is left open where the match is weak. Not every row has a clone size; where given, it reads once, few, many or a size class.

TGTGCCAACAGCCGGGGACAGGGAAACACTGAAGCTTTCTTT,CANSRGQGNTEAFF,TRBJ1-1,TRBD1,TRBV5-4,.
TGTGCCAGCAGCCTGTTCCCCGAGGGGGATTCACCCCTCCACTTT,CASSLFPEGDSPLHF,TRBJ1-6,.,TRBV5-8,.
TGTGCCAGCAGCCTCCCGGACAAGGGGGTGCGAGGGAACACTGAAGCTTTCTTT,CASSLPDKGVRGNTEAFF,TRBJ1-1,.,TRBV4-2,.
TGTGCAAGCAGCCCTCCCCTATTTGTTACGCAGTATTTT,CASSPPLFVTQYF,TRBJ2-3,.,TRBV25-1,.
TGCAGCGTTGAGGCGGGAGGCTCCAAGCACTACTTC,CSVEAGGSKHYF,TRBJ2-7,TRBD2,TRBV29-1,.
TGCAGTGCTACCTCGCTCTGGGACATGAGTTGGGACGAGCAGTACTTC,CSATSLWDMSWDEQYF,TRBJ2-7,.,TRBV20-1,.
TGTGCCAGCAGCTTAGAAGCGGGAGGGCACAATGAGCAGTTCTTC,CASSLEAGGHNEQFF,TRBJ2-1,TRBD2,TRBV11-2,.
TGTGCCATCAGTTATACTAGTGGCATTGGGGAGCTGTTTTTT,CAISYTSGIGELFF,TRBJ2-2,.,TRBV11-1,.
TGTATCAGCAGCTATACTAGTGTTACCGGGGAGCTGTTTTTT,CISSYTSVTGELFF,TRBJ2-2,.,TRBV11-1,.
TGCGCCAGCAGCTTGTCAGTGAACACTGAAGCTTTCTTT,CASSLSVNTEAFF,TRBJ1-1,.,TRBV5-1,many
TGCGCCAGTAGATCTAGGGACAGGGTCCAGGAGACCCAGTACTTC,CASRSRDRVQETQYF,TRBJ2-5,TRBD1,TRBV5-1,.
TGTGCCAGCAGCTTGGGATCTTGGAAGCCCCAGCATTTT,CASSLGSWKPQHF,TRBJ1-5,.,TRBV12-3/TRBV12-4,few
TGTTCCAGCGGTTTGGGAGTCCACGAGCAGTACTTC,CSSGLGVHEQYF,TRBJ2-7,.,TRBV6-2/TRBV6-3,.
TGTGCCAGCAGTTTACTGACAACTGGAACGTCCAATGAGAAGTTCTTC,CASSLLTTGTSNEKFF,TRBJ2-1,.,TRBV28,.
TGTGCCTGGAGGACTAGCGGGGTTAACACCGGGGAGCTGTTTTTT,CAWRTSGVNTGELFF,TRBJ2-2,TRBD2,TRBV30,many
TGTGCCAGCAGTTCGGCAGGGGGCCGGATGGAGACCCAGTATTTC,CASSSAGGRMETQYF,TRBJ2-5,TRBD1,TRBV11-2,.